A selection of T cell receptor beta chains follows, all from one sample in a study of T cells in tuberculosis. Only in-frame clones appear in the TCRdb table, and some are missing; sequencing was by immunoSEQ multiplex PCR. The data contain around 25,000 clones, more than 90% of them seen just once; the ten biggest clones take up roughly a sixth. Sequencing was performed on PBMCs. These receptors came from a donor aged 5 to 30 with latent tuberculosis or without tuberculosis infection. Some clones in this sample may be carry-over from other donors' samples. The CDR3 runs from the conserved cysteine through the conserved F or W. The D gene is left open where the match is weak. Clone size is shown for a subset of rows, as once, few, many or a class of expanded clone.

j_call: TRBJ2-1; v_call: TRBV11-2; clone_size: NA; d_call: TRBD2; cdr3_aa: CASSLMVSGLAVNNEQFF
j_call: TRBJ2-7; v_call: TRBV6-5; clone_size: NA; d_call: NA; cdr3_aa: CASSYRAGYEQYF
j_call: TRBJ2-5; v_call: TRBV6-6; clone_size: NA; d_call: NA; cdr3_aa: CASTWSQETQYF
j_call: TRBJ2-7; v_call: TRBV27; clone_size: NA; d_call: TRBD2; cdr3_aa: CASSLWGLAGPYEQYF
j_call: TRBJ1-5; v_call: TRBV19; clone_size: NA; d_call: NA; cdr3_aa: CASSIVLTHQPQHF
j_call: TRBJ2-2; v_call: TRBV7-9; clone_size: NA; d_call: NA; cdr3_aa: CASSLVLLDGGELFF
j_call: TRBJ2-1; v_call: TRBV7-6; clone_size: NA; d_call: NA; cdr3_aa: CASSLALANEQFF
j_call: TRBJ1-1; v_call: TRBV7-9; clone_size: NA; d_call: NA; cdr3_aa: CASSFRAGANTEAFF
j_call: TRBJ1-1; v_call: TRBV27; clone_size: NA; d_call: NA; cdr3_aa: CATTPRGGATEAFF
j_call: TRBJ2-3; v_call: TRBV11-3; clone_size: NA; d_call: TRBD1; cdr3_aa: CASSLTGSTDTQYF
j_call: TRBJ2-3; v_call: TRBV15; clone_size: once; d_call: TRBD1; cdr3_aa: CATSRPDRAEDTQYF
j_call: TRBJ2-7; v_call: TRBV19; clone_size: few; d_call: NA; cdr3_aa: CATSTEALEQYF
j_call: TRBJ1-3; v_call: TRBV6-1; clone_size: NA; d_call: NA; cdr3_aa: CASSEGGTLSGNTIYF
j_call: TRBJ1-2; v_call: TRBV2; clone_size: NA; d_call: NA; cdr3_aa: CASSVIRGVEGYTF
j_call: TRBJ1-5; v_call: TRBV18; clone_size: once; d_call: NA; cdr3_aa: CASSPLAAEYSNQPQHF
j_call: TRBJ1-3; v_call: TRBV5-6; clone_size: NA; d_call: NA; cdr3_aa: CASSIGQSQGDTIYF
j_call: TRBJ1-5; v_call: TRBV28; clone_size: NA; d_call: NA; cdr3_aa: CASSPRTGRGQPQHF
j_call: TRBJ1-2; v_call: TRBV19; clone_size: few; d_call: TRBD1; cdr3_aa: CASNKDRGPYYGYTF
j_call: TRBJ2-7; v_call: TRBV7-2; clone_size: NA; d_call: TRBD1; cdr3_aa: CASSLDRGSYEQYF
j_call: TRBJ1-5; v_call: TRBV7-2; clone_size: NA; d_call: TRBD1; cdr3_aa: CATAGQGPNQPQHF
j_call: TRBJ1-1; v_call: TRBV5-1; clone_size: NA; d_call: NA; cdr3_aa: CASSLDGIPNTEAFF
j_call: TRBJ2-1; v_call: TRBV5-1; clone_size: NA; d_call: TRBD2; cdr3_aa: CASSLNTGLGRNEQFF
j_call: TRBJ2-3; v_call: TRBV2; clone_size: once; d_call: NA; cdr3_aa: CASSVTGAGDTQYF
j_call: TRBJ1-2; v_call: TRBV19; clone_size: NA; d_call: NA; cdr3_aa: CASSIRLQGGGHRGYTF
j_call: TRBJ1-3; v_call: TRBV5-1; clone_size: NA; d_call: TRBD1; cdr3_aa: CASDRDLAGNTIYF
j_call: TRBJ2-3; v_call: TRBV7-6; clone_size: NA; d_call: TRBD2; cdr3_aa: CASSPSSGLAGNRDTQYF
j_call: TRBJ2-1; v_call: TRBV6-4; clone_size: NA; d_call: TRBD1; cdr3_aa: CASSPTTGGGNEQFF
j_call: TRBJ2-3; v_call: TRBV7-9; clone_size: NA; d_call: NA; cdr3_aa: CASSLVTGTQYF
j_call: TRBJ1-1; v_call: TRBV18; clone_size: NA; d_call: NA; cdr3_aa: CASSRMNTEAFF
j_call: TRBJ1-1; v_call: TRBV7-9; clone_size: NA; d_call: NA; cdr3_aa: CASSLTPKRNTEAFF
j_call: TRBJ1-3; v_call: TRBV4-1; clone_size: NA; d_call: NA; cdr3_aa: CASSQDPGSSLEGTIYF
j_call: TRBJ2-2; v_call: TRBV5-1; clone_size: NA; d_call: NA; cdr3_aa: CASQTGSWTGELFF
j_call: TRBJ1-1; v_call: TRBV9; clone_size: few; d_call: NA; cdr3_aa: CASSVTVNTEAFF
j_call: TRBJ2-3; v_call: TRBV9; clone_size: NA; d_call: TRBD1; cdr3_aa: CASSGLGQGSSTDTQYF
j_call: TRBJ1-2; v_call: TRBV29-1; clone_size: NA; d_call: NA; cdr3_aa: CSHEDGYTF
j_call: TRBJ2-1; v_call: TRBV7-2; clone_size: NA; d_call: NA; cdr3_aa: CASSLDPAEVYNEQFF
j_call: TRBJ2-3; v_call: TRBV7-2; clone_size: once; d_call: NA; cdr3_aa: CASSLLTDTQYF
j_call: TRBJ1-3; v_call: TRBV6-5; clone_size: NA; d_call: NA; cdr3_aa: CASRPQGGKGNTIYF
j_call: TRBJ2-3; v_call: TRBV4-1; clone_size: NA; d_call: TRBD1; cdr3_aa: CASSQARGQGDSSTDTQYF
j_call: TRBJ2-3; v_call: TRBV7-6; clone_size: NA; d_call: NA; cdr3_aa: CASSLSRTRQATDTQYF